Each of the 31 T cell receptor beta chains below was sequenced from the same sample in a study of spatial heterogeneity in lung cancer. TCRdb fed the 5' RACE reads into MiXCR, producing one record per CDR3 protein. The sample carries approximately 1,200 distinct CDR3 sequences, roughly 27% recorded once. As to time point: sample taken at primary tumor resection. This specimen was normal lung tissue next to the tumor, taken at surgery. The receptors were gathered from a female donor with early-stage non-small cell lung cancer.

The V and J genes are TRBV20-1 and TRBJ2-3; 11 nucleotides agree with TRBD2. Germline V gene lookup returns CDR1 DFQATT and CDR2 SNEGSKA (reference sequence). Trimming took 0 bases from V and 8 from J; bases not matched to a gene: 7. CDR3 length equals 15 residues. CDR3 DNA sequence: TGCAGTGCTAGAGAGACTAGCGGGATGAGAGGTACGCAGTATTTT. Amino acids: CSARETSGMRGTQYF.

The V and J genes are TRBV12-3 or TRBV12-4 and TRBJ2-7, with unresolved D. The CDR3 extends over 14 amino acids. The V end was cut by 6 bases, the J end by 0 bases, with 12 bases between. CDR3 nucleotides: TGTGCCAGCAGCCGCGGCAGGATCTCCTACGAGCAGTACTTC. It translates to CASSRGRISYEQYF.

This clonotype is classed as medium-sized. This chain connects TRBV12-3 or TRBV12-4 to TRBJ2-5; 12 positions match TRBD2. The CDR3 covers 15 residues. After removal of 5 bases from V and 4 bases from J, the junction contained 5 bases not matched to a gene. CDR3 sequence reads: CASSGLTSGGETQYF. The CDR3 DNA reads TGTGCCAGCAGTGGATTGACTAGCGGGGGAGAGACCCAGTACTTC.

This clonotype is medium-sized (0.01 to 0.1%) within its sample. V usage is TRBV5-1 and J usage is TRBJ2-1, with 7 bases matching TRBD1. Germline CDR1 is SGHRS and CDR2 is YFSETQ. The CDR3 contains 15 residues. Losses at the gene ends were 3 bases for V and 1 base for J; bases not matched to a gene: 4. CDR3 sequence: CASSSQTGSYNEQFF. DNA of the CDR3: TGCGCCAGCAGCTCACAGACAGGGTCCTACAATGAGCAGTTCTTC.

By sample share, this clonotype is large (0.1 to 1%). V and J are TRBV14 and TRBJ2-3; 9 positions agree with TRBD2. The trim removed 4 bases at V and 4 bases at J, leaving 3 bases unmatched. Germline V gene lookup returns CDR1 SGHDN and CDR2 FVKESK. This CDR3 is 14 amino acids long. The CDR3 loop is CASSPIAGADTQYF. Here the CDR3 DNA reads TGTGCCAGCAGCCCGATAGCGGGGGCAGATACGCAGTATTTT.

This clonotype counts as large (0.1 to 1%). The rearrangement uses TRBV6-2 or TRBV6-3 and TRBJ2-3; weak D call: TRBD1 (5 bases). The CDR3 sequence is 13 residues long. Germline V gene lookup returns CDR1 MNHEY and CDR2 SVGEGT. Trimming took off 5 bases at V and 9 bases at J, with 15 bases between the two ends. Written as DNA, the CDR3 is TGTGCCAGCAGTCCCGCGGCAGGGCGGACGCAGTATTTT. Encoded protein: CASSPAAGRTQYF.

By sample share, this clonotype is large. In DNA, the CDR3 is TGTGCCAGCAGCTTAAGAGTAGCGGGGAGGAGCTCCTACAATGAGCAGTTCTTC. This sequence encodes CASSLRVAGRSSYNEQFF. The chain links TRBV7-3 to TRBJ2-1; the match to TRBD2 covers 8 bases. V dropped 1 base and J dropped 0; count of bases not matched to a gene: 8. Germline CDR1 reads SGHTA; CDR2 reads FQGTGA. The CDR3 totals 18 residues.

This clonotype is judged large (0.1 to 1%). The V call is TRBV6-5, the J call TRBJ2-5; TRBD1 aligns across 8 bases. V lost 5 bases to trimming and J lost 0 bases; unmatched junction nucleotides: 5. The germline V gene encodes CDR1 MNHEY and CDR2 SVGAGI. This CDR3 has 15 amino acids. The CDR3 spells CASSGQGPYQETQYF. The CDR3 DNA is TGTGCCAGCAGTGGACAGGGCCCGTACCAAGAGACCCAGTACTTC.

By sample share, this clonotype is large. The chain has TRBV30 and TRBJ1-1; D gene ambiguous. From germline, CDR1 is GTSNPN and CDR2 SVGIG (reference sequence). Trimming took 8 bases from V and 4 from J, leaving 14 bases between them. The CDR3 loop spans 12 amino acids. CDR3 coding DNA: TGTGCCCTAGACGGAAGAGGCACTGAAGCTTTCTTT. It yields the protein CALDGRGTEAFF. The complete variable domain, with remaining parts taken from reference TRBV30 and TRBJ1-1, reads SQTIHQWPATLVQPVGSPLSLECTVEGTSNPNLYWYRQAAGRGLQLLFYSVGIGQISSEVPQNLSASRPQDRQFILSSKKLLLSDSGFYLCALDGRGTEAFFGQGTRLTVV.

This clonotype has just a few counts. The V and J genes are TRBV19 and TRBJ2-7, with D possibly matching TRBD2 (6 bases). V dropped 3 bases and J dropped 7 bases, with 13 bases sitting between them. Germline-derived CDR1 and CDR2 are LNHDA and SQIVND (reference sequence). The CDR3 runs to 13 residues. The CDR3 loop is CASSIHGGVEQYF. The DNA for the CDR3 is TGTGCCAGTAGTATTCACGGCGGGGTTGAGCAGTACTTC.

This clonotype is termed large. The V call is TRBV7-2, the J call TRBJ1-1; D call uncertain. With 4 bases removed from V and 0 bases from J, the gap between germline ends came to 15 bases. The CDR3 is made up of 16 amino acids. CDR1 and CDR2 (germline): SGHTA, FQGNSA. The DNA for the CDR3 is TGTGCCAGCAGCTCCGACACCCGAGCCCTGAACACTGAAGCTTTCTTT. Its translation is CASSSDTRALNTEAFF.

The rearrangement joins TRBV7-2 to TRBJ1-6, with unresolved D. Germline-derived CDR1 and CDR2 are SGHTA and FQGNSA. Trimming pared 5 bases from V and 11 bases from J, leaving 13 bases between. The CDR3 consists of 13 residues. CDR3 sequence: CASSLQQRTPLHF. The CDR3 region has the DNA TGTGCCAGCAGCCTCCAACAGAGAACACCCCTCCACTTT.

The chain is built from TRBV12-3 or TRBV12-4 and TRBJ1-2; TRBD1 matches 9 bases. V gave up 6 bases and J gave up 6 bases; unmatched junction bases: 17. This CDR3 contains 17 residues. The CDR3 sequence: CASRPLGTGPQVNGYTF. CDR3 sequence (DNA): TGTGCCAGCAGACCTCTCGGGACAGGGCCCCAGGTTAATGGCTACACCTTC.

The chain couples TRBV7-9 to TRBJ2-1; D is possibly TRBD1 or TRBD2 (5 bases each). Trimming cost V 4 bases and J 6 bases, with 13 bases left between them. Per the germline V gene, CDR1 is SEHNR and CDR2 is FQNEAQ (reference sequence). The CDR3 is made up of 14 amino acids. CDR3 residues: CASSSARGGNEQFF. For the CDR3, the DNA is TGTGCCAGCAGCTCCGCCCGGGGCGGCAATGAGCAGTTCTTC.

This clonotype is medium-sized in the sample. V gene TRBV10-2 combines with J gene TRBJ2-3, with D maybe TRBD2 (6 bases). Trimming took 8 bases from V and 5 from J, leaving 14 bases between them. This CDR3 spans 13 amino acids. CDR1 and CDR2 from the germline V gene are WSHSY and SAAADI. Here the CDR3 reads CASRPFGGDTQYF. CDR3 nucleotides: TGCGCCAGCCGTCCGTTCGGGGGAGATACGCAGTATTTT.

This clonotype counts as large. This rearrangement joins TRBV6-6 to TRBJ2-2; D is perhaps TRBD1 (6 bases). The CDR3 covers 15 residues. CDR1 and CDR2 from the germline V gene are MNHNY and SVGAGI (reference sequence). Trimming stripped 6 bases from V and 0 bases from J, with 11 bases between. Here the CDR3 DNA reads TGTGCCAGCAGGGGGGCAGAAGCGAACACCGGGGAGCTGTTTTTT. It is translated as CASRGAEANTGELFF.

This rearrangement joins TRBV30 to TRBJ1-5; D is uncertain. The V end was cut by 3 bases, the J end by 5 bases, with 11 bases between. Germline loops: CDR1 GTSNPN, CDR2 SVGIG (reference sequence). The length of the CDR3 is 13 residues. The CDR3, as DNA: TGTGCCTGGAGCTCCGGACTCGATCAGCCCCAGCATTTT. This codes for CAWSSGLDQPQHF.

This clonotype is classed as large. The gene calls are TRBV5-1 and TRBJ2-2, with unresolved D. Germline CDR1 is SGHRS and CDR2 is YFSETQ. V was clipped by 4 bases and J by 2 bases, with 6 bases between them. This CDR3 comprises 13 residues. CDR3 DNA: TGCGCCAGCAGCCTCGATAACACCGGGGAGCTGTTTTTT. This translates into CASSLDNTGELFF.

The DNA of the CDR3 is TGCGCCAGCAGTCAATCGTGGCAGGAGTCCTACGAGCAGTACTTC. Translating it yields CASSQSWQESYEQYF. The V call is TRBV23-1, the J call TRBJ2-7; D gene ambiguous. TRBV23-1 is given ORF status, its function remaining uncertain. This CDR3 has 15 amino acids. V lost 0 bases and J 1 base, leaving 10 bases between the germline ends.

The CDR3 region has the DNA TGTGCCTGGACTGCCGGGACTAGCGGGACGTACAATGAGCAGTTCTTC. Translating it yields CAWTAGTSGTYNEQFF. The rearrangement uses TRBV30 and TRBJ2-1, with 13 positions matching TRBD2. Germline lookup yields CDR1 GTSNPN and CDR2 SVGIG (reference sequence). CDR3 size: 16 residues. Germline trimming cut 4 bases from V and 4 bases from J; bases unmatched to any gene: 7. Drawing the rest from reference TRBV30 and TRBJ2-1, the complete variable domain is SQTIHQWPATLVQPVGSPLSLECTVEGTSNPNLYWYRQAAGRGLQLLFYSVGIGQISSEVPQNLSASRPQDRQFILSSKKLLLSDSGFYLCAWTAGTSGTYNEQFFGPGTRLTVL.

This clonotype counts as medium-sized. V and J are TRBV19 and TRBJ1-2, with D tentatively TRBD1 (6 bases). CDR1 LNHDA and CDR2 SQIVND come from the germline V gene (reference sequence). CDR3 length: 14 amino acids. V lost 4 bases and J lost 2, with 11 bases in between. For the CDR3, the DNA is TGTGCCAGTAGTAAGCAGGGGAGGAACTATGGCTACACCTTC. Its translation: CASSKQGRNYGYTF.

On this clonotype: This clone may be a read error of a much larger clone one base away. The chain uses TRBV6-5 and TRBJ1-2; D perhaps matches TRBD1 (5 bases). From germline, CDR1 is MNHEY and CDR2 SVGAGI. Trimming stripped 0 bases from V and 8 bases from J, with 16 bases between. The CDR3 consists of 15 residues. Here the CDR3 DNA reads TGTGCCAGCAGTTACTCGGGGGGTGGTGCCGGGGGCTACACCTTC. Translation gives CASSYSGGGAGGYTF.

This clonotype occurred a few times. This chain uses TRBV27 with TRBJ2-7, with D perhaps matching TRBD1 (7 bases). The germline gives CDR1 MNHEY, CDR2 SMNVEV (reference sequence). Trimming shortened V by 5 bases and J by 6 bases, and 11 bases separated the two germline ends. The CDR3 consists of 12 residues. This CDR3 reads CASSPGGGEQYF. CDR3 DNA: TGTGCCAGCAGTCCAGGGGGAGGCGAGCAGTACTTC.

The chain combines TRBV14 with TRBJ2-1; tentatively, D is TRBD1 or TRBD2 (5 bases each). CDR3 length equals 16 residues. The germline V and J ends were trimmed by 0 bases and 8 bases, with 17 bases remaining between them. Germline CDR1 is SGHDN and CDR2 is FVKESK. Here the CDR3 reads CASSQERAIQGDEQFF. CDR3 nucleotides: TGTGCCAGCAGCCAAGAACGGGCGATCCAGGGAGATGAGCAGTTCTTC.

This clonotype was seen only a few times. The V gene is TRBV12-3 or TRBV12-4, the J gene TRBJ2-7, with D tentatively TRBD2 (6 bases). This CDR3 has 12 amino acids. V was clipped by 6 bases and J by 6 bases, with 12 bases between them. CDR3 sequence (DNA): TGTGCCAGCAGGGGGGGTCTGCGCGAGCAGTACTTC. Residues: CASRGGLREQYF.

This clonotype is medium-sized within its sample. The V call is TRBV6-1, the J call TRBJ1-1; no clear D. V dropped 7 bases and J dropped 1 base, with 16 bases sitting between them. The CDR3 runs to 15 residues. Per germline, CDR1 MNHNS and CDR2 SASEGT. This chain's CDR3 is CASTPLGFENTEAFF. The CDR3 DNA reads TGTGCCAGCACTCCCCTAGGATTCGAGAACACTGAAGCTTTCTTT.

The chain employs TRBV6-1 and TRBJ2-1; perhaps TRBD2 as D (6 bases). The J call may be faulty, since TRBJ2-7 better matches the DNA end. The CDR3 is 15 residues long. Germline-derived CDR1 and CDR2 are MNHNS and SASEGT. The CDR3 region has the DNA TGTGCCAGCAGCACCCGGGACTCAACCTACAATGAGCAGTACTTC. Its protein is CASSTRDSTYNEQYF.

By sample fraction, this clonotype is medium-sized. The V and J genes are TRBV18 and TRBJ2-7; D perhaps matches TRBD2 (6 bases). Germline CDR1 is KGHSH and CDR2 is LQKENI. The CDR3 contains 16 residues. Trimming pared 6 bases from V and 2 bases from J, leaving 20 bases between. This CDR3 reads CASSPPVAGYPYEQYF. In nucleotides, the CDR3 is TGTGCCAGCTCCCCCCCAGTGGCGGGGTATCCCTACGAGCAGTACTTC.

This clonotype is categorized as medium-sized. This sequence joins TRBV28 and TRBJ1-5; D gene unclear. The germline V and J ends were trimmed by 5 bases and 0 bases, with 5 bases remaining between them. Germline V lookup: CDR1 MDHEN, CDR2 SYDVKM. This CDR3 has 13 amino acids. CDR3 residues: CASSQDSNQPQHF. CDR3 DNA sequence: TGTGCCAGCAGTCAGGATAGCAATCAGCCCCAGCATTTT.

This clonotype counts as medium-sized. The chain employs TRBV5-1 and TRBJ2-3; D gene ambiguous. Germline CDR1 SGHRS, CDR2 YFSETQ. Trimming shortened V by 0 bases and J by 2 bases, and 4 bases separated the two germline ends. The CDR3 consists of 13 residues. The chain's CDR3 is CASSLEDTDTQYF. The CDR3 DNA sequence: TGCGCCAGCAGCTTGGAGGACACAGATACGCAGTATTTT. Full variable domain (missing parts from reference TRBV5-1 and TRBJ2-3): KAGVTQTPRYLIKTRGQQVTLSCSPISGHRSVSWYQQTPGQGLQFLFEYFSETQRNKGNFPGRFSGRQFSNSRSEMNVSTLELGDSALYLCASSLEDTDTQYFGPGTRLTVL.

This clonotype is deemed medium-sized. J is TRBJ1-2 and V is TRBV5-1, with 8 bases fitting TRBD1. The CDR3 totals 15 residues. The junction had 12 bases not matched to a gene; V was cut back by 3 bases and J by 8 bases. The germline V gene encodes CDR1 SGHRS and CDR2 YFSETQ. The CDR3 DNA sequence: TGCGCCAGCAGCTCTGACCCCGGGACAGGCGGCGGCTACACCTTC. This translates into CASSSDPGTGGGYTF.